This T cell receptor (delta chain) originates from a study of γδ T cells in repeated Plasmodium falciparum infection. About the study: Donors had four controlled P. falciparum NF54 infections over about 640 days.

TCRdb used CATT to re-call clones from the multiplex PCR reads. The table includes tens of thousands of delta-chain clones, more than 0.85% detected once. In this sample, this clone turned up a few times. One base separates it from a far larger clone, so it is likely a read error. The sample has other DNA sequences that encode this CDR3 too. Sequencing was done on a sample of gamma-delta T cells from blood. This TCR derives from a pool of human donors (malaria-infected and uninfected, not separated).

In DNA form, the CDR3 reads TGTGCCTGTGACACTGGGGGTCTGAGGGGCTCCTGGGACACCCGACAGATGTTTTTC. Its protein is CACDTGGLRGSWDTRQMFF. The gene calls are TRDV2 and TRDJ3; D might be TRDD3 (6 bases). Since TCRdb gives no J gene, matching the DNA to germline was used here to assign it. This CDR3 contains 19 residues. Germline V CDR1 and CDR2: GEAIGNYY, EKD. The V end was cut by 1 base, the J end by 0 bases, with 15 bases between.